Given below is one T cell receptor beta chain in context. What it binds is unknown. This sample is drawn from a study of cytomegalovirus exposure and HLA in healthy donors. Overall study results and limits: Later analysis identified 17,000 or so TCR beta sequences associated with HLA alleles, using a false discovery rate threshold of 0.05. Roughly uniform depth of sequencing across donors was assumed in presence/absence analyses. Rare TCR sequences predominated, though certain public TCRs were found in many donors. Overall, approximately 150 TCR beta chains were annotated as cytomegalovirus-associated.

The CDR3 spans 17 residues. Germline loops: CDR1 SEHNR, CDR2 FQNEAQ (reference sequence). V gave up 5 bases and J gave up 5 bases, with 24 bases separating them. Researchers ran the PCR with 60 Vbeta and 13 Jbeta primers. Here immunoSEQ multiplex PCR was the method, and the copy in TCRdb shows in-frame clones only, minus some. The sample has 87,000 or so clones, and its top ten clones hold roughly 15%. The V call is TRBV7-9, the J call TRBJ2-5; TRBD1 is a possible D gene (6 bases). The TCR was taken from a man aged 50-60 years in good health and CMV-seropositive. The source material was PBMCs. As DNA, the CDR3 is TGTGCCAGCAGCCTTTACCGAGCCAGGGGCTCGGAGGAGACCCAGTACTTC. Its protein is CASSLYRARGSEETQYF. The complete variable domain, with remaining parts taken from reference TRBV7-9 and TRBJ2-5, reads DTGVSQNPRHKITKRGQNVTFRCDPISEHNRLYWYRQTLGQGPEFLTYFQNEAQLEKSRLLSDRFSAERPKGSFSTLEIQRTEQGDSAMYLCASSLYRARGSEETQYFGPGTRLLVL.